This entry is about one TCR beta chain. The record originates from a study of beta chain features in type 1 diabetes. Isolated RNA was reverse transcribed in full, so expressed TCRB transcripts were sequenced. Sequenced by immunoSEQ multiplex PCR; TCRdb stores in-frame clones only, minus some. This sample carries approximately 470,000 clones, roughly 30% of them seen once, and the ten largest clones take around 0.065%. V dropped 1 base and J dropped 5; count of bases not matched to a gene: 2. Germline V gives CDR1 SGHNT, CDR2 YENEEA. The CDR3 consists of 15 residues. The source is a man in his late teens or twenties in good health. What was sequenced was naive CD4+ T cells from blood. This rearrangement joins TRBV11-3 to TRBJ2-3, with 11 bases matching TRBD2. This chain's CDR3 is CASSLAGLAGDTQYF. The CDR3 DNA is TGTGCCAGCAGCTTAGCAGGACTAGCGGGAGATACGCAGTATTTT.